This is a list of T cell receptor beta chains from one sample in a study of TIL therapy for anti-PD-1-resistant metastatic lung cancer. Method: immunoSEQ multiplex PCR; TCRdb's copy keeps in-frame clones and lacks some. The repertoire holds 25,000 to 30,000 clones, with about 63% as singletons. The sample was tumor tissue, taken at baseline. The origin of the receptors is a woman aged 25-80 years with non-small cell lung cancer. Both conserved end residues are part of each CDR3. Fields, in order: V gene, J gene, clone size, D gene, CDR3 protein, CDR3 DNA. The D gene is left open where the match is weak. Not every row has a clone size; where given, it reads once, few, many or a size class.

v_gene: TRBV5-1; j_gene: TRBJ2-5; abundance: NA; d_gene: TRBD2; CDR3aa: CASSLAVREGSETQYF; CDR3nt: TGCGCCAGCAGCTTGGCCGTGCGGGAGGGATCAGAGACCCAGTACTTC
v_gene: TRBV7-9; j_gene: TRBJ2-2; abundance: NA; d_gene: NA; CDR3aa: CASSLDRWEVTGELFF; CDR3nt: TGTGCCAGCAGCTTAGATCGGTGGGAGGTCACCGGGGAGCTGTTTTTT
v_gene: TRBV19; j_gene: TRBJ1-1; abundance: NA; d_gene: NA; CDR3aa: CASSPSGGNTEAFF; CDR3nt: TGTGCCAGTAGCCCGAGTGGGGGTAACACTGAAGCTTTCTTT
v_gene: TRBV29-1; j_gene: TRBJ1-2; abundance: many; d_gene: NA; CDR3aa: CSAGSGGYTF; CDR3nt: TGCAGCGCTGGGTCGGGGGGCTACACCTTC
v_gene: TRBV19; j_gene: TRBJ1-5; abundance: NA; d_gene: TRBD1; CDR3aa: CASSKDRGYQPQHF; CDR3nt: TGTGCCAGTAGTAAGGACAGGGGATACCAGCCCCAGCATTTT
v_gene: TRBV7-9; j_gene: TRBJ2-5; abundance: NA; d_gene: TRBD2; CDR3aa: CASSSSGRPSQYF; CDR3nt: TGTGCCAGCAGCTCTAGCGGGAGGCCGTCCCAGTACTTC
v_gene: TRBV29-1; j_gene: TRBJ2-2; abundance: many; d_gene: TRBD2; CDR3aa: CSAGLAVNTGELFF; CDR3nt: TGCAGCGCGGGACTAGCGGTAAACACCGGGGAGCTGTTTTTT
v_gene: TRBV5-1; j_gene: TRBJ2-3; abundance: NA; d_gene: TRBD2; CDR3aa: CASSLGLAGRTDTQYF; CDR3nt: TGCGCCAGCAGCTTAGGACTAGCGGGACGTACAGATACGCAGTATTTT
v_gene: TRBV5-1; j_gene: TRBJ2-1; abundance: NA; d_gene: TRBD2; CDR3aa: CASSLANVAGGFDEQFF; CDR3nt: TGCGCCAGCAGCTTGGCCAATGTCGCGGGAGGGTTCGATGAGCAGTTCTTC
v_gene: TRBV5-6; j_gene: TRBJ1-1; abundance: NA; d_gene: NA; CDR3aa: CASRPGVRNTEAFF; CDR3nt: TGTGCCAGCAGGCCAGGTGTACGTAACACTGAAGCTTTCTTT
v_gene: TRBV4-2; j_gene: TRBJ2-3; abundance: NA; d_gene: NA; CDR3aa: CASSQSPKGGDPGDTQYF; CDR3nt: TGTGCCAGCAGCCAATCCCCGAAGGGTGGAGACCCAGGAGATACGCAGTATTTT
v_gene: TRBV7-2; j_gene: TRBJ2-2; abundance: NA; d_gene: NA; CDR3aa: CASSRNTGLSGGELFF; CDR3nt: TGTGCCAGCAGCCGGAATACAGGGTTAAGTGGCGGGGAGCTGTTTTTT
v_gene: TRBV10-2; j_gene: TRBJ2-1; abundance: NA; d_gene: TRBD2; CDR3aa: CASFSTSGSSYNEQFF; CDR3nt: TGCGCCAGCTTTTCCACTAGCGGGAGCTCCTACAATGAGCAGTTCTTC
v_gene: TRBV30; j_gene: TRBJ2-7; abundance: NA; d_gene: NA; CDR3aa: CAWSQGTKRYEQYF; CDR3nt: TGTGCCTGGAGCCAGGGGACTAAACGCTACGAGCAGTACTTC
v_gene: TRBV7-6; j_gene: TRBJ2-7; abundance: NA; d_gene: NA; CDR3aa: CASSLAGLARSHYEQYF; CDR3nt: TGTGCCAGCAGCTTAGCGGGGCTAGCGCGATCGCACTACGAGCAGTACTTC
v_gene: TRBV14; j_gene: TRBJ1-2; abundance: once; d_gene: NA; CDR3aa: CASSQGAPRYGYTF; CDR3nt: TGTGCCAGCAGCCAGGGCGCCCCGAGGTATGGCTACACCTTC
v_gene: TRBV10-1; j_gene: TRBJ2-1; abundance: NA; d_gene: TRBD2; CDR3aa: CASSDAAGGIYNEQFF; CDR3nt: TGCGCCAGCAGTGACGCCGCGGGAGGGATATACAATGAGCAGTTCTTC
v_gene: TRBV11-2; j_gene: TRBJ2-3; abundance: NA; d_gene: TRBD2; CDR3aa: CASSLGLAGGPADTQYF; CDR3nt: TGTGCCAGCAGCTTAGGACTAGCGGGAGGGCCAGCCGATACGCAGTATTTT
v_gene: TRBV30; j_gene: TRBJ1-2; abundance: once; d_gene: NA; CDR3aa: CAWGVLLSNYGYTF; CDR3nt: TGTGCCTGGGGGGTCCTCCTCTCTAACTATGGCTACACCTTC
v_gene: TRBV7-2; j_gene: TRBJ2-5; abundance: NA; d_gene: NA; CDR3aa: CASSLAGGLETQYF; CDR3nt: TGTGCCAGCAGCTTAGCGGGGGGGCTGGAGACCCAGTACTTC
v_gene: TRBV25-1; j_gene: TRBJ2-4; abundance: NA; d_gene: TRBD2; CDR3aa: CASSENRAGVSKNIQYF; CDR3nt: TGTGCCAGCAGTGAGAACCGAGCGGGAGTATCGAAAAACATTCAGTACTTC
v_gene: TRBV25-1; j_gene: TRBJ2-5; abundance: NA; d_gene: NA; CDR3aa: CASTTGTGTQYF; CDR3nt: TGTGCCAGCACCACAGGGACGGGGACCCAGTACTTC
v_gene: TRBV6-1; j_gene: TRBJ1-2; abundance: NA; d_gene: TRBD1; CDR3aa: CASSHSTGGGYTF; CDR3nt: TGTGCCAGCAGTCACTCGACAGGGGGTGGCTACACCTTC
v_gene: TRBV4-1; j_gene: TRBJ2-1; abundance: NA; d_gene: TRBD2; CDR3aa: CASTPLAGENEQFF; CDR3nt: TGCGCCAGCACCCCGCTAGCGGGAGAAAATGAGCAGTTCTTC
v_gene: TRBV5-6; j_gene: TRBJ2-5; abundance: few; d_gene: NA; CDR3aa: CASSGVAQETQYF; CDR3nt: TGTGCCAGCAGCGGCGTGGCCCAAGAGACCCAGTACTTC
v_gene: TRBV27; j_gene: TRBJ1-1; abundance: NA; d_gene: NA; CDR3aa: CASRTALYTEAFF; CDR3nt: TGTGCCAGCAGGACAGCCCTATACACTGAAGCTTTCTTT
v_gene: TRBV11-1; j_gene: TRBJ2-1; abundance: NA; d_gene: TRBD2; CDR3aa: CASSLVAPGLQFF; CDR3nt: TGTGCCAGCAGCTTAGTGGCTCCGGGACTACAGTTCTTC
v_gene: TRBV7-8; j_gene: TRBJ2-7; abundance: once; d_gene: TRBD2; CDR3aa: CASRGTRSGIDEQYF; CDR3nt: TGTGCCAGCAGGGGAACCCGTAGCGGGATTGACGAGCAGTACTTC
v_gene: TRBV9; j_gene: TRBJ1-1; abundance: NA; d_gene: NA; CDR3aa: CASKKASGGTEAFF; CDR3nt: TGTGCCAGCAAAAAGGCGAGTGGCGGAACTGAAGCTTTCTTT
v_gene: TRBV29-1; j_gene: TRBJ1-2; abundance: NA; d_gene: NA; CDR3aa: CSVFSGAVLYGYTF; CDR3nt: TGCAGCGTCTTTTCTGGAGCTGTTCTCTATGGCTACACCTTC
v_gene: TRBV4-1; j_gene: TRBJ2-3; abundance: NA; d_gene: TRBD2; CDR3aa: CASSQAILAGGVPDTQYF; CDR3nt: TGCGCCAGCAGCCAAGCAATCCTAGCGGGAGGGGTCCCAGATACGCAGTATTTT
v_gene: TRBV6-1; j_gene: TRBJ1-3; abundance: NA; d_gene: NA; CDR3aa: CASSEVRGRPVKTGNTIYF; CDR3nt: TGTGCCAGCAGTGAAGTAAGAGGTCGGCCAGTAAAGACTGGAAACACCATATATTTT
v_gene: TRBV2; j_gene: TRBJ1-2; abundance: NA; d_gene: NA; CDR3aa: CASRIQLPNYGYTF; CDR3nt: TGTGCCAGCAGGATACAGCTCCCTAACTATGGCTACACCTTC
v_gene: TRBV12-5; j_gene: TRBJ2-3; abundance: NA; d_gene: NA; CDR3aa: CASGLHLNTDTQYF; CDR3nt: TGTGCTAGTGGTTTGCATCTCAACACAGATACGCAGTATTTT
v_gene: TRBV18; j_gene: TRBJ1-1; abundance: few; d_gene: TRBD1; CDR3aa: CASSVTGTGGNTEAFF; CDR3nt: TGTGCCAGCTCAGTCACCGGGACAGGGGGCAACACTGAAGCTTTCTTT
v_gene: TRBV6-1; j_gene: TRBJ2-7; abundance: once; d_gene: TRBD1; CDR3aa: CASSEAGQGYEQYF; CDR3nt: TGTGCCAGCAGTGAAGCGGGACAGGGGTACGAGCAGTACTTC
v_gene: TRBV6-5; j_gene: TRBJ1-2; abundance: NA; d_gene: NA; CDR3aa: CASSPGTRAMNGYTF; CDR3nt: TGTGCCAGCAGTCCCGGGACCCGTGCTATGAATGGCTACACCTTC
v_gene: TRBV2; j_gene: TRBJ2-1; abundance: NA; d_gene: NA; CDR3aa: CASSAGSLLYNEQFF; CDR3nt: TGTGCCAGCAGTGCAGGGAGCCTACTATACAATGAGCAGTTCTTC
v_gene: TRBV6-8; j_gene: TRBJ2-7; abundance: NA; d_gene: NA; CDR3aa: CAKSSAGTHYEQYF; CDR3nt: TGTGCCAAATCCTCCGCCGGGACACACTACGAGCAGTACTTC